This T cell receptor beta chain originates from a study of T cell repertoires in cytomegalovirus infection. On the study more broadly: It can be stated that public TCR beta signatures indicated CMV infection as well as a matching HLA type. Study-wide findings and caveats: The ex vivo response showed dominance by HLA-C-restricted CMV-specific TCR beta clonotypes. People with CMV and the relevant HLA were identified by cumulative public TCR beta family frequency.

As to this clonotype: Antigen: not known.

Trimming stripped 5 bases from V and 8 bases from J, with 21 bases between. CDR1 MNHEY and CDR2 SVGAGI come from the germline V gene. The CDR3 covers 15 residues. One entry per CDR3 protein, called by TCRdb with MiXCR from the reads. The sample has around 740,000 distinct CDR3 sequences, roughly 35% seen once. This chain uses TRBV6-5 with TRBJ1-2, with a weak D call TRBD1 (6 bases). The sequencing input was PBMCs. This sequence was found in a human donor in good health (CMV status not recorded). Some clones in this sample may be carry-over from other donors' samples. As DNA, the CDR3 is TGTGCCAGCAGTACAACTACACAGGGTGGCAGGGGCTACACCTTC. Its protein is CASSTTTQGGRGYTF.